These 14 T cell receptor beta chains were sequenced from one sample in a study of monozygotic twins with inflammatory bowel disease. TCRdb reprocessed the 5' RACE reads, keeping one entry per CDR3 protein, no DNA. The data show some 89,000 distinct CDR3 sequences, and the top ten clones hold around 7%. The sample comprised blood. These TCRs come from a human donor with ulcerative colitis or Crohn's disease, or a healthy co-twin of an affected twin (not recorded which).

The chain links TRBV20-1 to TRBJ1-1; TCRdb picks TRBD1, but there is no DNA to check that call. CDR1 and CDR2 from the germline V gene are DFQATT and SNEGSKA (reference sequence). CDR3 length: 13 residues. The CDR3 sequence is CSAPGQANTEAFF.

The V gene is TRBV12-3 or TRBV12-4, the J gene TRBJ1-2. The CDR3 extends over 11 amino acids. The CDR3 sequence is CASSTNYGYTF.

This chain joins TRBV6-5 and TRBJ1-2; the TRBD1 assignment by TCRdb is unverifiable without DNA. The CDR3 runs to 19 residues. The V gene's germline CDR1 is MNHEY and CDR2 SVGAGI. The CDR3 is CASSYSIVYGTGGGYGYTF.

The gene calls are TRBV4-2 and TRBJ1-2. From germline, CDR1 is LGHNA and CDR2 YNFKEQ. The length of the CDR3 is 15 residues. CDR3 sequence reads: CASSQAGEKSYGYTF.

The gene calls are TRBV7-2 and TRBJ2-7. Germline CDR1 is SGHTA and CDR2 is FQGNSA. The CDR3 sequence is 16 residues long. CDR3 in amino acids: CASSSASWANSYEQYF.

The gene calls are TRBV5-1 and TRBJ1-2; absent DNA, TCRdb's TRBD1 call cannot be checked. CDR1 is SGHRS, CDR2 YFSETQ, per germline. This CDR3 is 13 amino acids long. CDR3 protein: CASSLAPGGGYTF.

The chain combines TRBV2 with TRBJ1-1; TCRdb calls TRBD1, which cannot be checked without DNA. The CDR3 covers 14 residues. The germline CDR1 and CDR2 sequences are SNHLY and FYNNEI. Here the CDR3 reads CASRQDRMNTEAFF.

The rearrangement joins TRBV6-5 to TRBJ2-5; lacking DNA, the TRBD1 call made by TCRdb goes unchecked. The CDR3 extends over 14 amino acids. Germline CDR1 is MNHEY and CDR2 is SVGAGI. The CDR3 spells CASSYQGDGETQYF.

The V call is TRBV19, the J call TRBJ2-7; lacking DNA, the TRBD1 call made by TCRdb goes unchecked. The length of the CDR3 is 20 residues. The V gene's germline CDR1 is LNHDA and CDR2 SQIVND (reference sequence). CDR3: CASSNGGAGGRDPPSYEQYF.

The CDR3 is CASSLGATANTEAFF. V usage is TRBV5-1 and J usage is TRBJ1-1; TCRdb's D gene call, TRBD1, goes unchecked for lack of DNA. This CDR3 is built from 15 residues. In germline, CDR1 is SGHRS, CDR2 YFSETQ.

This chain joins TRBV5-1 and TRBJ2-7; absent DNA, TCRdb's TRBD1 call cannot be checked. Germline V CDR1 and CDR2: SGHRS, YFSETQ. The CDR3 consists of 13 residues. This chain's CDR3 is CASSLEPGGEQNF.

The chain combines TRBV28 with TRBJ1-6. CDR3 length equals 14 residues. Germline-derived CDR1 and CDR2 are MDHEN and SYDVKM. CDR3: CASSFRGLDSPLHF.

The chain couples TRBV9 to TRBJ1-3. Germline values: CDR1 SGDLS, CDR2 YYNGEE. CDR3 length: 12 residues. The CDR3 is CASSDRPPLLYF.

The chain is built from TRBV5-4 and TRBJ2-1. Germline loops: CDR1 SGHNT, CDR2 YYREEE (reference sequence). CDR3 length equals 12 residues. CDR3 amino acids: CASSPTHNEQFF.